This is a list of T cell receptor beta chains from one sample in a study of cytomegalovirus exposure and HLA in healthy donors. Method: immunoSEQ multiplex PCR; TCRdb's copy keeps in-frame clones and lacks some. This sample has 130,000 to 150,000 clones, with around 80% found just once. Material: PBMCs. These TCRs come from a man aged 25 to 40 in good health and CMV-seronegative. CDR3s include the opening cysteine and the closing phenylalanine or tryptophan. Only some rows state a clone size, as once, few, many or a class for expanded clones.

clone size,V gene,J gene,CDR3 protein
-,TRBV10-1,TRBJ1-4,CASSETGQGRETNEKLFF
once,TRBV19,TRBJ1-5,CASSIQGPLNQPQHF
-,TRBV5-1,TRBJ1-4,CASSLGWGPLPNEKLFF
-,TRBV29-1,TRBJ1-1,CSVGENTEAFF
-,TRBV10-2,TRBJ2-1,CASRAGGLGGEQFF
-,TRBV4-1,TRBJ1-1,CASSQDPYTEAFF
once,TRBV10-2,TRBJ2-7,CASRTGGYEQYF
-,TRBV28,TRBJ1-2,CASSLSNPGSRGYTF
-,TRBV5-1,TRBJ1-1,CASSFFTGSWNTEAFF
-,TRBV18,TRBJ1-2,CASSSDRVVGYTF
few,TRBV5-6,TRBJ1-2,CASRIQGNYGYTF
-,TRBV28,TRBJ1-2,CASAGAGWGYTF
-,TRBV6-5,TRBJ2-1,CASSSRGAGSYNEQFF
-,TRBV6-1,TRBJ2-7,CASSPTSGTYEQYF
-,TRBV19,TRBJ1-1,CASSNPRTGWDTEAFF
few,TRBV19,TRBJ1-1,CASSMGPATEAFF